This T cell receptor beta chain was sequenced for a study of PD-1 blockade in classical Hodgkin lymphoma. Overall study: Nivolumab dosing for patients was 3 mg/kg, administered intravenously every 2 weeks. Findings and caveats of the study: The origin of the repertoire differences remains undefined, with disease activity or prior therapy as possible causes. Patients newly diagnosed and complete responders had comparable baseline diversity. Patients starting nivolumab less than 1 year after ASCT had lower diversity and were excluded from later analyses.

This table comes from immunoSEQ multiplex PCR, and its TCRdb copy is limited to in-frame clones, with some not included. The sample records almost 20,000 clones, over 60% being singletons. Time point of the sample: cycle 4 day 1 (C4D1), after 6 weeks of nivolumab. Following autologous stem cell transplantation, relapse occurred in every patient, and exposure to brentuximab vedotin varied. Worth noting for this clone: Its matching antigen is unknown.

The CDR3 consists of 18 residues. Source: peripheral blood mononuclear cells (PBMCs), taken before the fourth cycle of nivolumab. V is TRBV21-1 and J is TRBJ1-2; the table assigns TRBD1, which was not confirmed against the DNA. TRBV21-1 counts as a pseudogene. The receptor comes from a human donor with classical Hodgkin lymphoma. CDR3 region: CASSNPWTGTNFSYGYTF. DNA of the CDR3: TGTGCCAGCAGCAACCCCTGGACAGGTACAAACTTTAGCTATGGCTACACCTTC.